A selection of T cell receptor beta chains follows, all from one sample in a study of cytomegalovirus exposure and HLA in healthy donors. Data came from immunoSEQ multiplex PCR; TCRdb stores just in-frame clones and leaves some out. The sample carries some 170,000 clones, roughly 76% recorded once. Source material: PBMCs. These TCRs come from a man aged 55 to 70 in good health and CMV-seronegative. Each CDR3 is given with its conserved first and last residue. A D gene is named only where the DNA matches it firmly. Size is stated for part of the rows, as once, few or many counts, or as a class when the clone is expanded.

abundance: .; d_gene: .; v_gene: TRBV6-1; j_gene: TRBJ2-7; CDR3nt: TGTGCCAGCACCTTGGGCCCCGACAGCTACGAGCAGTACTTC; CDR3aa: CASTLGPDSYEQYF
abundance: few; d_gene: .; v_gene: TRBV5-8; j_gene: TRBJ2-3; CDR3nt: TGTGCCAGCAGCCCCAGGGGAAACGGAGATACGCAGTATTTT; CDR3aa: CASSPRGNGDTQYF
abundance: few; d_gene: .; v_gene: TRBV28; j_gene: TRBJ1-5; CDR3nt: TGTGCCAGCAGTTTACGAGGAGGGGTTTCGGCCCAGCATTTT; CDR3aa: CASSLRGGVSAQHF
abundance: .; d_gene: .; v_gene: TRBV4-2; j_gene: TRBJ2-3; CDR3nt: TGTGCCAGCAGCCAAGTTACGGGAGGCACAGATACGCAGTATTTT; CDR3aa: CASSQVTGGTDTQYF
abundance: .; d_gene: .; v_gene: TRBV12-5; j_gene: TRBJ2-1; CDR3nt: TGTGCTAGTGGTACGAGGGAGGGACAGGCCATATATGAGCAGTTCTTC; CDR3aa: CASGTREGQAIYEQFF
abundance: .; d_gene: .; v_gene: TRBV28; j_gene: TRBJ2-1; CDR3nt: TGTGCCAGCCGGGGGGCGTGGGTAGGAAATGAGCAGTTCTTC; CDR3aa: CASRGAWVGNEQFF
abundance: .; d_gene: .; v_gene: TRBV5-4; j_gene: TRBJ2-3; CDR3nt: TGTGCCAGCAAGGTAACGGGAGCGAGAGATACGCAGTATTTT; CDR3aa: CASKVTGARDTQYF
abundance: .; d_gene: .; v_gene: TRBV28; j_gene: TRBJ1-1; CDR3nt: TGTGCCAGCAGTTTTGCAGGATTGAACACTGAAGCTTTCTTT; CDR3aa: CASSFAGLNTEAFF
abundance: .; d_gene: .; v_gene: TRBV7-9; j_gene: TRBJ1-4; CDR3nt: TGTGCCAGCAGCCGAGGGGGGGGGAGCCCTAATGAAAAACTGTTTTTT; CDR3aa: CASSRGGGSPNEKLFF
abundance: .; d_gene: .; v_gene: TRBV7-9; j_gene: TRBJ2-5; CDR3nt: TGTGCCAGCAGCTTCGCCAGGGACCAAGAGACCCAGTACTTC; CDR3aa: CASSFARDQETQYF
abundance: .; d_gene: TRBD2; v_gene: TRBV5-1; j_gene: TRBJ2-3; CDR3nt: TGCGCCAGCAGCTTGGTATACACCGGACTAGCGGGGGGAACAGATACGCAGTATTTT; CDR3aa: CASSLVYTGLAGGTDTQYF
abundance: .; d_gene: TRBD2; v_gene: TRBV5-1; j_gene: TRBJ2-1; CDR3nt: TGCGCCAGCAGACTAGCGGGAGTCCCCACCAATGAGCAGTTCTTC; CDR3aa: CASRLAGVPTNEQFF
abundance: .; d_gene: .; v_gene: TRBV7-9; j_gene: TRBJ1-4; CDR3nt: TGTGCCAGCAGCTCAATGACAGTCGCAACTAATGAAAAACTGTTTTTT; CDR3aa: CASSSMTVATNEKLFF
abundance: few; d_gene: .; v_gene: TRBV4-1; j_gene: TRBJ1-1; CDR3nt: TGCGCCAGCAGCCAATCAGACAGGAAGAACACTGAAGCTTTCTTT; CDR3aa: CASSQSDRKNTEAFF
abundance: .; d_gene: .; v_gene: TRBV30; j_gene: TRBJ2-7; CDR3nt: TGTGCCTGGAGTGTACGCAGGGGCGAGCAGTACTTC; CDR3aa: CAWSVRRGEQYF
abundance: .; d_gene: TRBD2; v_gene: TRBV7-3; j_gene: TRBJ2-5; CDR3nt: TGTGCCAGCAGCCGTTTTGGCGGGGGGTACCAAGAGACCCAGTACTTC; CDR3aa: CASSRFGGGYQETQYF
abundance: few; d_gene: .; v_gene: TRBV28; j_gene: TRBJ2-7; CDR3nt: TGTGCCAGCTACGGGTACGAGCAGTACTTC; CDR3aa: CASYGYEQYF
abundance: once; d_gene: .; v_gene: TRBV19; j_gene: TRBJ2-4; CDR3nt: TGTGCCAGTAGTATTCAGGGCAAAAACATTCAGTACTTC; CDR3aa: CASSIQGKNIQYF
abundance: .; d_gene: TRBD1; v_gene: TRBV28; j_gene: TRBJ1-5; CDR3nt: TGTGCCAGCAGTTTAGAGCAGGGGGGCAATCAGCCCCAGCATTTT; CDR3aa: CASSLEQGGNQPQHF
abundance: .; d_gene: .; v_gene: TRBV2; j_gene: TRBJ1-2; CDR3nt: TGTGCCAGCAGTGAACAGGGAATCTATGGCTACACCTTC; CDR3aa: CASSEQGIYGYTF
abundance: .; d_gene: TRBD1; v_gene: TRBV9; j_gene: TRBJ1-1; CDR3nt: TGTGCCAGCAGCCCGGGACAGGGGGCATACACTGAAGCTTTCTTT; CDR3aa: CASSPGQGAYTEAFF
abundance: .; d_gene: .; v_gene: TRBV2; j_gene: TRBJ2-2; CDR3nt: TGTGCCAGCGGACAGAGCTATGTCTTTGACACCGGGGAGCTGTTTTTT; CDR3aa: CASGQSYVFDTGELFF